The rows below give T cell receptor beta chains drawn from one sample of a study of regulatory T cells in long-lasting Graves disease. TCRdb independently ran MiXCR on the multiplex PCR reads; one entry per CDR3 protein. The sample has 650,000 to 700,000 distinct CDR3 sequences, about 30% seen once. The specimen comprised peripheral blood mononuclear cells (PBMCs), sampled when the disease was refractory, from a patient treated with antithyroid drugs. The receptors derive from a female donor with Graves disease. The conserved cysteine and the conserved F or W are not part of the CDR3 here.

CDR3aa,v_gene,j_gene
ATSRATGDGSSPLH,TRBV15,TRBJ1-6
AWSKGGNQPQH,TRBV30,TRBJ1-5
ASSRAGELF,TRBV6-1,TRBJ2-2
ASSEPPQAGVNEQY,TRBV6-1,TRBJ2-7
ASSRRTSGSDEQF,TRBV12-3/TRBV12-4,TRBJ2-1
SVEPGTGDEQY,TRBV29-1,TRBJ2-7
ASSAMGTGSYEQY,TRBV6-1,TRBJ2-7
ASSHTGIRYGYT,TRBV7-9,TRBJ1-2
AITSQAGASYEQY,TRBV10-3,TRBJ2-7
ASSLDPEETQY,TRBV7-2,TRBJ2-5
ASSVAFGNTEAF,TRBV9,TRBJ1-1
ASSQAVGELF,TRBV3-1,TRBJ2-2
AWSLGRGGYGYT,TRBV30,TRBJ1-2
ATSRDPRDPNYGYT,TRBV15,TRBJ1-2
SVDRTAGTEAF,TRBV29-1,TRBJ1-1
ASSGRGRTYEQY,TRBV6-1,TRBJ2-7
ASSGTGGQPQH,TRBV6-1,TRBJ1-5
ASSQKTGLGYATNEKLF,TRBV6-1,TRBJ1-4
ASSSQGRMNTEAF,TRBV6-1,TRBJ1-1
ASSRGQLNTEAF,TRBV6-1,TRBJ1-1
ASSLGPPRNQPQH,TRBV28,TRBJ1-5
ASSQVSNSPLH,TRBV3-1,TRBJ1-6
ASTPTRTSGYGYT,TRBV6-1,TRBJ1-2
ASSQDIGGMNTEAF,TRBV14,TRBJ1-1
ASSFSAGRPDTQY,TRBV28,TRBJ2-3
ASSELANAYEQY,TRBV9,TRBJ2-7
VSRKDASSLSETQY,TRBV7-6,TRBJ2-5
SVGQRLNEKLF,TRBV29-1,TRBJ1-4
ATSRDVGGYTEAF,TRBV15,TRBJ1-1
ASSLGTFALNEQY,TRBV5-1,TRBJ2-7
ASSWGSGTKETQY,TRBV12-3/TRBV12-4,TRBJ2-5
ASSPNRELF,TRBV6-1,TRBJ2-2
ASSLYGRLDSGNTIY,TRBV7-6,TRBJ1-3
ASSPGRTLISGNTIY,TRBV7-8,TRBJ1-3
ASRDTGANTGELF,TRBV6-1,TRBJ2-2
SVDWTGGTGQAF,TRBV29-1,TRBJ1-1
ASSWRGLGTSDGYT,TRBV2,TRBJ1-2
ASSYSEGVGTEAF,TRBV6-5,TRBJ1-1
ASSFGTAGNTIY,TRBV7-2,TRBJ1-3
SARDPPDMSTEAF,TRBV20-1,TRBJ1-1
ASSQDLPRDGQPQH,TRBV3-1,TRBJ1-5
ASSEALKNTEAF,TRBV5-1,TRBJ1-1
ASSLSSGASGYT,TRBV27,TRBJ1-2
ASSLVAQSGELL,TRBV11-2,TRBJ2-2
ASSLQGQGFGYT,TRBV28,TRBJ1-2
SASPGRAFIDTQY,TRBV20-1,TRBJ2-3
ASSPGQLVETQY,TRBV12-3/TRBV12-4,TRBJ2-5
GVEVQGMNTEAF,TRBV29-1,TRBJ1-1
SAQGGGNTEAF,TRBV20-1,TRBJ1-1
ASSGTTTFYEQY,TRBV7-9,TRBJ2-7
ASSSQPTGAQYPNYGYT,TRBV5-1,TRBJ1-2
ASSLVRVEQY,TRBV12-3/TRBV12-4,TRBJ2-7